This passage covers 29 T cell receptor beta chains from one sample sequenced in a study of T cells after posttransplantation cyclophosphamide. Data came from immunoSEQ multiplex PCR; TCRdb stores just in-frame clones and leaves some out. This set yields approximately 40,000 clones and no singletons; the top ten hold approximately 2.4%. The specimen was PBMCs. Receptors originate from a man in his forties in good health, CMV-negative, and a related stem cell transplant donor.

This clone was detected many times. The chain combines TRBV11-2 with TRBJ1-2, with D possibly being TRBD1 (6 bases). The germline V gene encodes CDR1 SGHAT and CDR2 FQNNGV. This CDR3 is built from 17 residues. The V end was cut by 5 bases, the J end by 4 bases, with 23 bases between. CDR3 DNA: TGTGCCAGCAGCCACCGTACAGGGAGCGAGCAGAGCTATGGCTACACCTTC. Its translation is CASSHRTGSEQSYGYTF. The entire variable domain, with the rest obtained from reference TRBV11-2 and TRBJ1-2, is as follows: EAGVAQSPRYKIIEKRQSVAFWCNPISGHATLYWYQQILGQGPKLLIQFQNNGVVDDSQLPKDRFSAERLKGVDSTLKIQPAKLEDSAVYLCASSHRTGSEQSYGYTFGSGTRLTVV.

This clone was counted ten times or more. This chain uses TRBV13 with TRBJ2-7; 7 nucleotides agree with TRBD2. The trim removed 5 bases at V and 3 bases at J, leaving 7 bases unmatched. Germline loops: CDR1 PRHDT, CDR2 FYEKMQ (reference sequence). There are 14 residues in the CDR3. The DNA of the CDR3 is TGTGCCAGCAGCGCCCGACTAGCCAACTACGAGCAGTACTTC. Amino acid sequence: CASSARLANYEQYF.

This clone came up many times. This chain joins TRBV6-4 and TRBJ2-2; TRBD1 aligns across 8 bases. Germline CDR1 MRHNA, CDR2 SNTAGT. After removal of 2 bases from V and 1 base from J, the junction contained 0 bases not matched to a gene. CDR3 length: 15 residues. The CDR3 region has the DNA TGTGCCAGCAGTGACGGGACAGGGAACACCGGGGAGCTGTTTTTT. This encodes CASSDGTGNTGELFF.

This clone is judged medium-sized. The CDR3 region is CSVEEGHLNTEAFF. CDR3 bases: TGCAGCGTTGAAGAGGGACACCTGAACACTGAAGCTTTCTTT. The chain links TRBV29-1 to TRBJ1-1; possible D gene TRBD1, 6 bases. CDR3 length: 14 residues. CDR1 and CDR2 (germline): SQVTM, ANQGSEA. V lost 0 bases, J lost 0 bases, and 8 bases lay in between.

CDR3 in DNA: TGTGCCACCAGCAGAGGGCGGGAGGCCTTCACAGATACGCAGTATTTT. Protein: CATSRGREAFTDTQYF. The chain is built from TRBV15 and TRBJ2-3, with TRBD2 matching 8 bases. Germline V gene data show CDR1 as LNHNV and CDR2 as YYDKDF (reference sequence). The CDR3 totals 16 residues. J was trimmed by 2 bases and V by 1 base; bases with no gene match: 5.

This clone was picked up many times. V usage is TRBV7-2 and J usage is TRBJ2-2, with D possibly TRBD1 on 6 matching bases. From germline, CDR1 is SGHTA and CDR2 FQGNSA. V was cut by 0 bases and J by 4 bases, with 9 bases left in between. CDR3 length: 15 residues. CDR3 amino acids: CASSLAGTTTGELFF. The CDR3, as DNA: TGTGCCAGCAGCTTAGCCGGGACAACCACCGGGGAGCTGTTTTTT.

This clone has more than one count but fewer than ten. This chain uses TRBV7-8 with TRBJ2-3; TRBD2 might be the D (6 bases). V lost 1 base and J 0 bases, leaving 8 bases between the germline ends. This CDR3 region has 15 residues. Germline V gene sequence: CDR1 SGHVS, CDR2 FQNEAQ. CDR3 loop: CASSLGGTSTDTQYF. The CDR3 DNA reads TGTGCCAGCAGCTTAGGCGGGACTAGCACAGATACGCAGTATTTT.

This clone has more than one count but fewer than ten. The chain is built from TRBV11-1 and TRBJ2-2; 11 bases align to TRBD2. This CDR3 comprises 16 residues. The germline V gene has CDR1 SGHAT and CDR2 FQDESV (reference sequence). The trim removed 5 bases at V and 4 bases at J, leaving 6 bases unmatched. The CDR3 DNA reads as TGTGCCAGCAGCCTCGACGGACTAGCGGGCACCGGGGAGCTGTTTTTT. It translates to CASSLDGLAGTGELFF.

This clone has ten or more counts. J is TRBJ1-1 and V is TRBV10-3; D gene uncertain. With 1 base removed from V and 6 bases from J, the gap between germline ends came to 18 bases. Germline V gene sequence: CDR1 ENHRY, CDR2 SYGVKD. The CDR3 spans 16 residues. This chain's CDR3 is CAISEYHPEIGSEAFF. CDR3 coding DNA: TGTGCCATCAGTGAGTACCACCCGGAGATCGGTTCTGAAGCTTTCTTT.

Many counts were recorded for this clone. The chain has TRBV12-5 and TRBJ2-6, with 8 nucleotides matching TRBD1. Germline values: CDR1 LGHNT, CDR2 FRNRAP. This CDR3 region has 20 residues. After removal of 6 bases from V and 0 bases from J, the junction contained 16 bases not matched to a gene. In DNA, the CDR3 is TGTGCTAGTGGCCGCTGGACAGGGCCAGCTATATACTCTGGGGCCAACGTCCTGACTTTC. It translates to CASGRWTGPAIYSGANVLTF.

J is TRBJ2-7 and V is TRBV28, with 12 bases identical to TRBD2. The CDR3 spans 14 residues. Germline CDR1 reads MDHEN; CDR2 reads SYDVKM. The CDR3 DNA sequence: TGTGCATCGGCAGGACTAGCGGGGACCTACGAGCAGTACGTC. Translating it yields CASAGLAGTYEQYV.

This clone appeared many times. This sequence joins TRBV27 and TRBJ1-1; D unclear. The CDR3 extends over 15 amino acids. Per the germline V gene, CDR1 is MNHEY and CDR2 is SMNVEV (reference sequence). V lost 5 bases and J 7 bases, leaving 20 bases between the germline ends. The DNA of the CDR3 is TGTGCCAGCAGTCCCAACCTCGGTGGAGGAGGTGAAGCTTTCTTT. The encoded protein is CASSPNLGGGGEAFF.

The chain uses TRBV5-1 and TRBJ2-1, with TRBD2 matching 9 bases. The ends lost 0 bases at V and 6 bases at J; junction bases unmatched: 4. The germline V gene encodes CDR1 SGHRS and CDR2 YFSETQ. The CDR3 runs to 15 residues. CDR3 bases: TGCGCCAGCAGCTTGGGACTAGCGGAGACCAATGAGCAGTTCTTC. This sequence encodes CASSLGLAETNEQFF.

Ten or more counts support this clone. The rearrangement links TRBV7-2 to TRBJ2-7; TRBD1 aligns across 7 bases. This CDR3 is 15 amino acids long. V lost 5 bases and J lost 0; bases outside the gene matches: 7. Germline lookup yields CDR1 SGHTA and CDR2 FQGNSA. The CDR3 loop is CASSLKAGGSYEQYF. CDR3 DNA: TGTGCCAGCAGCCTTAAGGCAGGGGGCTCCTACGAGCAGTACTTC.

This clone appeared many times. The V and J genes are TRBV5-1 and TRBJ2-7, with 7 bases aligning to TRBD1. Germline V lookup: CDR1 SGHRS, CDR2 YFSETQ. V shed 4 bases, J shed 3 bases, and the junction held 10 bases outside the gene matches. The CDR3 length is 15 residues. DNA of the CDR3: TGCGCCAGCAGCCCATTACACGGACAGGACTACGAGCAGTACTTC. It encodes CASSPLHGQDYEQYF.

This clone was detected many times. The V gene is TRBV19, the J gene TRBJ1-5, with D maybe TRBD1 (5 bases). V lost 3 bases to trimming and J lost 5 bases, with 14 bases between them. The CDR3 loop spans 15 amino acids. Looked up from germline, CDR1 is LNHDA and CDR2 is SQIVND (reference sequence). The chain's CDR3 is CASSIRAGLDQPQHF. In DNA form, the CDR3 reads TGTGCCAGTAGTATCAGGGCCGGGTTAGATCAGCCCCAGCATTTT.

This clone was counted ten times or more. The CDR3 region is CASSLVAGGINEQFF. The CDR3 DNA is TGTGCCAGCAGCTTAGTGGCGGGAGGGATTAATGAGCAGTTCTTC. The chain is built from TRBV7-8 and TRBJ2-1; 9 bases align to TRBD2. The junction had 5 bases not matched to a gene; V was cut back by 1 base and J by 7 bases. From germline, CDR1 is SGHVS and CDR2 FQNEAQ. This CDR3 region has 15 residues.

The chain links TRBV25-1 to TRBJ2-1; 11 bases are shared with TRBD2. V lost 6 bases and J lost 8; bases outside the gene matches: 6. Germline V gene lookup returns CDR1 MGHDK and CDR2 SYGVNS. The CDR3 length is 14 residues. Here the CDR3 reads CASSLAGGSDEQFF. DNA of the CDR3: TGTGCCAGCAGCCTAGCGGGGGGCAGCGATGAGCAGTTCTTC. Variable domain in full (rest from reference TRBV25-1 and TRBJ2-1): EADIYQTPRYLVIGTGKKITLECSQTMGHDKMYWYQQDPGMELHLIHYSYGVNSTEKGDLSSESTVSRIRTEHFPLTLESARPSHTSQYLCASSLAGGSDEQFFGPGTRLTVL.

This clone was recorded at least ten times. The chain combines TRBV5-1 with TRBJ2-3, with 9 bases that match TRBD1. Germline V lookup: CDR1 SGHRS, CDR2 YFSETQ. The V segment lost 0 bases and the J segment 4 bases; nucleotides outside the gene matches: 3. The CDR3 sequence is 15 residues long. The DNA of the CDR3 is TGCGCCAGCAGCTTGGAGGGACAGGGAGCAGATACGCAGTATTTT. This codes for CASSLEGQGADTQYF.

The sample holds a few counts of this clone. This sequence joins TRBV2 and TRBJ2-5; 9 nucleotides match TRBD2. Trimming removed 3 bases from V and 3 bases from J; junction bases left unmatched: 2. Germline CDR1 SNHLY, CDR2 FYNNEI. This CDR3 region has 14 residues. CDR3 amino acids: CASSDAGGKETQYF. The CDR3, as DNA: TGTGCCAGCAGTGATGCGGGGGGGAAAGAGACCCAGTACTTC.

This clone was seen repeatedly, ten times or more. J is TRBJ1-4 and V is TRBV19, with D maybe TRBD1 (5 bases). The CDR3 has 15 residues. The V end lost 9 bases, the J end lost 4 bases, and 18 bases lay between the germline ends. CDR1 and CDR2 from the germline V gene are LNHDA and SQIVND (reference sequence). CDR3 loop: CASGLQATDNEKLFF. The CDR3 bases are TGTGCCAGCGGCTTACAGGCTACCGATAATGAAAAACTGTTTTTT. Full variable domain (outside the CDR3, taken from reference TRBV19 and TRBJ1-4): DGGITQSPKYLFRKEGQNVTLSCEQNLNHDAMYWYRQDPGQGLRLIYYSQIVNDFQKGDIAEGYSVSREKKESFPLTVTSAQKNPTAFYLCASGLQATDNEKLFFGSGTQLSVL.

The table lists this clone with many counts. In nucleotides, the CDR3 is TGCGCCAGCAGCGTTCTCCGGGGGTCAGATACGCAGTATTTT. Its translation is CASSVLRGSDTQYF. This chain connects TRBV5-1 to TRBJ2-3; TRBD2 might be the D (6 bases). This CDR3 has 14 amino acids. Germline V gene data show CDR1 as SGHRS and CDR2 as YFSETQ. V was clipped by 4 bases and J by 4 bases, with 13 bases between them.

This clone was seen more than once but under ten times. At one end the junction does not follow the germline gene, possibly because of a read error. The CDR3 coding sequence is TGTGCCAGCTTTAGTCCCAATTCACCCCTCAACTTT. It codes for CASFSPNSPLNF. The V gene is TRBV6-5, the J gene TRBJ1-6; D unclear. The CDR3 covers 12 residues. Per the germline V gene, CDR1 is MNHEY and CDR2 is SVGAGI.

This chain uses TRBV5-6 with TRBJ2-3, with 12 bases matching TRBD2. CDR3 length equals 16 residues. V lost 4 bases, J lost 4 bases, and 7 bases stayed unmatched. Germline-derived CDR1 and CDR2 are SGHDT and YYEEEE. The CDR3 bases are TGTGCCAGCAGCAGCGGACTAGCGGGACGGTCAGATACGCAGTATTTT. Amino acid sequence: CASSSGLAGRSDTQYF.

The chain employs TRBV2 and TRBJ2-5; D might be TRBD1 (5 bases). The J call could be wrong; TRBJ2-7 is a better fit for the DNA end. CDR3 length: 15 amino acids. Germline V gene data show CDR1 as SNHLY and CDR2 as FYNNEI. The CDR3 loop reads CASSREKGPAYEQYF. The CDR3 nucleotides read TGTGCCAGCAGCCGCGAGAAGGGGCCCGCCTACGAGCAGTACTTC.

This clone was recorded many times. The chain recombines TRBV18 with TRBJ1-5, with 8 bases that match TRBD1. V trimming: 2 bases; J trimming: 5 bases; junction bases outside the gene matches: 5. The CDR3 contains 15 residues. The V gene's germline CDR1 is KGHSH and CDR2 LQKENI. The CDR3 nucleotides read TGTGCCAGCTCACCAGGACAGGGTTGGGATCAGCCCCAGCATTTT. This encodes CASSPGQGWDQPQHF.

This clone appeared many times. The rearrangement joins TRBV11-3 to TRBJ2-2; 9 bases fit TRBD1. The CDR3 consists of 15 residues. Trimming cost V 5 bases and J 4 bases; bases outside gene matches: 5. CDR1 and CDR2 from the germline V gene are SGHNT and YENEEA. The CDR3 spells CASSGTGYTTGELFF. The DNA for the CDR3 is TGTGCCAGCAGCGGGACAGGGTATACCACCGGGGAGCTGTTTTTT.

This clone was recorded at least ten times. The chain recombines TRBV6-1 with TRBJ2-2; a weak D match, TRBD1 (6 bases). CDR3 length: 13 residues. CDR1 and CDR2 (germline): MNHNS, SASEGT. V lost 3 bases and J 7 bases, leaving 9 bases between the germline ends. CDR3 in DNA: TGTGCCAGCAGTGAGGGGGCCGGCGGGGAGCTGTTTTTT. This codes for CASSEGAGGELFF.

This clone has a count of ten or more. V gene TRBV7-9 combines with J gene TRBJ1-1, with D tentatively TRBD1 (6 bases). CDR1 SEHNR and CDR2 FQNEAQ come from the germline V gene (reference sequence). This CDR3 contains 14 residues. V lost 5 bases and J lost 2, with 12 bases in between. For the CDR3, the DNA is TGTGCCAGCAGCCTCCAGGGGCCTAACACTGAAGCTTTCTTT. Translating gives CASSLQGPNTEAFF.